Below, 20 T cell receptor beta chains from the same sample are listed, as sequenced in a study of blood T cell repertoires in COVID-19. TCRdb's table, derived via immunoSEQ multiplex PCR, lists solely in-frame clones and lacks some. The table has roughly 80,000 clones, 91% seen once; the top ten hold over 1.5%. The sample taken for sequencing was peripheral blood. The receptors here all came from a woman aged 50 to 65 in a cohort sampled during active COVID-19.

In the case of this clone: An end of the junction differs from the germline gene, which may be a read error. The gene calls are TRBV7-7 and TRBJ2-5; TRBD1 matches 11 bases. CDR3 length: 17 residues. Germline lookup yields CDR1 SSHAT and CDR2 FNYEAQ (reference sequence). The CDR3 nucleotides read TGTGCTAGCAGCTTAGCGTCTGGGACAGGGGGTGCGGAGACCCAGTACTTC. Translation: CASSLASGTGGAETQYF.

The genes are TRBV5-6 and TRBJ1-1; D is ambiguous. The germline V and J ends were trimmed by 3 bases and 0 bases, with 12 bases remaining between them. The CDR3 has 15 amino acids. Looked up from germline, CDR1 is SGHDT and CDR2 is YYEEEE. CDR3 region: CASSWLGRLNTEAFF. The CDR3 DNA is TGTGCCAGCAGCTGGCTGGGGAGACTGAACACTGAAGCTTTCTTT. The entire variable domain, with the rest obtained from reference TRBV5-6 and TRBJ1-1, is as follows: DAGVTQSPTHLIKTRGQQVTLRCSPKSGHDTVSWYQQALGQGPQFIFQYYEEEERQRGNFPDRFSGHQFPNYSSELNVNALLLGDSALYLCASSWLGRLNTEAFFGQGTRLTVV.

A word on this clone: The junction and the germline gene differ at one end; a read error may be behind it. The J gene is TRBJ2-1, the V gene TRBV5-4; TRBD2 agrees at 12 bases. From germline, CDR1 is SGHNT and CDR2 YYREEE (reference sequence). The length of the CDR3 is 12 residues. The CDR3 DNA reads as TGTGCCAGCCCTCTAGCGGGAGGGGGCTTGATCTTC. Amino acid sequence: CASPLAGGGLIF. The variable domain in full, with the rest retrieved from reference TRBV5-4 and TRBJ2-1, is ETGVTQSPTHLIKTRGQQVTLRCSSQSGHNTVSWYQQALGQGPQFIFQYYREEENGRGNFPPRFSGLQFPNYSSELNVNALELDDSALYLCASPLAGGGLIFGPGTRLTVL.

V is TRBV29-1 and J is TRBJ1-2; D gene ambiguous. The CDR3 has 13 amino acids. Trimming cost V 5 bases and J 4 bases, with 14 bases left between them. Germline V lookup: CDR1 SQVTM, CDR2 ANQGSEA. The CDR3 DNA sequence: TGCAGCGTTTCAGCGGGTTATAGCTATGGCTACACCTTC. This codes for CSVSAGYSYGYTF.

The chain couples TRBV5-1 to TRBJ2-3; D gene unclear. Looked up from germline, CDR1 is SGHRS and CDR2 is YFSETQ. CDR3 length equals 16 residues. V dropped 3 bases and J dropped 4 bases, with 18 bases sitting between them. The CDR3 sequence is CASSSSFRMRSDTQYF. In DNA, the CDR3 is TGCGCCAGCAGCTCTTCGTTCCGAATGCGTTCAGATACGCAGTATTTT.

CDR3 sequence (DNA): TGTGCCAGCAGAAGGACAGGACGCAATCAGCCCCAGCATTTT. Its translation is CASRRTGRNQPQHF. This chain joins TRBV6-5 and TRBJ1-5; 7 nucleotides align to TRBD1. The ends lost 6 bases at V and 2 bases at J; junction bases unmatched: 4. The CDR3 contains 14 residues. Looked up from germline, CDR1 is MNHEY and CDR2 is SVGAGI.

This clone was recorded only once. The V gene is TRBV5-6, the J gene TRBJ1-2; D is uncertain. Between the trimmed V and J ends, which lost 0 bases and 3 bases, there was a span of 9 bases. CDR1 and CDR2 from the germline V gene are SGHDT and YYEEEE. The CDR3 spans 14 residues. CDR3 region: CASSLGQAYYGYTF. In DNA form, the CDR3 reads TGTGCCAGCAGCTTGGGGCAGGCGTACTATGGCTACACCTTC.

The chain is built from TRBV2 and TRBJ2-1; TRBD1 might be the D (6 bases). This CDR3 is 14 amino acids long. Germline V gene lookup returns CDR1 SNHLY and CDR2 FYNNEI. The V end was cut by 2 bases, the J end by 6 bases, with 11 bases between. CDR3: CASSEYRVGNEQFF. As DNA, the CDR3 is TGTGCCAGCAGTGAATACAGGGTCGGCAATGAGCAGTTCTTC.

The chain has TRBV28 and TRBJ2-1; maybe TRBD1 (5 bases). CDR1 is MDHEN and CDR2 is SYDVKM in the germline V gene. The CDR3 runs to 18 residues. The ends were cut back, 3 bases at V and 0 bases at J, with 18 bases in the middle. DNA for the CDR3: TGTGCCAGCAGTTTGGGCAGGGTCGGGCGCAGCTCCTACAATGAGCAGTTCTTC. Protein sequence: CASSLGRVGRSSYNEQFF. The complete variable domain, with remaining parts taken from reference TRBV28 and TRBJ2-1, reads DVKVTQSSRYLVKRTGEKVFLECVQDMDHENMFWYRQDPGLGLRLIYFSYDVKMKEKGDIPEGYSVSREKKERFSLILESASTNQTSMYLCASSLGRVGRSSYNEQFFGPGTRLTVL.

Only one count was recorded for this clone. The chain couples TRBV6-5 to TRBJ1-1; TRBD1 aligns across 9 bases. The CDR3 loop spans 15 amino acids. Trimming cost V 7 bases and J 0 bases; bases outside gene matches: 6. Per the germline V gene, CDR1 is MNHEY and CDR2 is SVGAGI. The CDR3 bases are TGTGCCAGCAATTTACAGGGGGCGTTGAACACTGAAGCTTTCTTT. Its translation is CASNLQGALNTEAFF.

This chain links TRBV7-3 with TRBJ2-3; D call uncertain. This CDR3 contains 13 residues. Germline V lookup: CDR1 SGHTA, CDR2 FQGTGA. Deletions cut 5 bases from V and 0 bases from J, with 6 bases between. The CDR3 loop is CASSPTSTDTQYF. In DNA, the CDR3 is TGTGCCAGCAGCCCGACTAGCACAGATACGCAGTATTTT.

The chain uses TRBV7-3 and TRBJ2-2, with 8 bases matching TRBD2. Germline V lookup: CDR1 SGHTA, CDR2 FQGTGA. This CDR3 is built from 15 residues. V shed 1 base and J 7 bases; nucleotides not matched to a gene: 5. The CDR3 sequence is CASSLNSLAGGELFF. The CDR3 DNA reads as TGTGCCAGCAGCTTAAATAGCCTAGCGGGCGGGGAGCTGTTTTTT. Full variable domain (outside the CDR3, taken from reference TRBV7-3 and TRBJ2-2): GAGVSQTPSNKVTEKGKYVELRCDPISGHTALYWYRQSLGQGPEFLIYFQGTGAADDSGLPNDRFFAVRPEGSVSTLKIQRTERGDSAVYLCASSLNSLAGGELFFGEGSRLTVL.

The chain has TRBV29-1 and TRBJ2-7; 8 bases map to TRBD2. The V gene end was trimmed by 3 bases and the J gene end by 5 bases; junction bases not matched to a gene: 3. This CDR3 has 12 amino acids. CDR1 SQVTM and CDR2 ANQGSEA come from the germline V gene. The CDR3 coding sequence is TGCAGCGTTGATACTAGCGGTCACGAGCAGTACTTC. It specifies CSVDTSGHEQYF.

This chain joins TRBV7-9 and TRBJ1-2, with no clear D. This CDR3 is built from 15 residues. V lost 3 bases and J lost 1, with 12 bases in between. Germline CDR1 reads SEHNR; CDR2 reads FQNEAQ (reference sequence). The CDR3 sequence: CASSLFGNFNYGYTF. The CDR3 DNA sequence: TGTGCCAGCAGCTTGTTCGGTAATTTTAACTATGGCTACACCTTC.

Here the CDR3 reads CASSLLRDRGYQPQHF. The CDR3 coding sequence is TGTGCCAGCAGTTTACTCCGGGACAGGGGGTATCAGCCCCAGCATTTT. The chain couples TRBV28 to TRBJ1-5; TRBD1 agrees at 11 bases. V shed 2 bases, J shed 5 bases, and the junction held 5 bases outside the gene matches. The CDR3 contains 16 residues. In germline, CDR1 is MDHEN, CDR2 SYDVKM.

V usage is TRBV5-4 and J usage is TRBJ2-1, with D unclear. Germline V gene data show CDR1 as SGHNT and CDR2 as YYREEE (reference sequence). CDR3 length equals 12 residues. Trimming left V 2 bases short and J 5 bases short, with 5 bases between. The CDR3 region has the DNA TGTGCCAGCAGCTTTCCAGACAATGAGCAGTTCTTC. As protein: CASSFPDNEQFF.

The CDR3 loop is CASSFSERAGELFF. The CDR3 DNA reads as TGTGCCAGCAGCTTTAGCGAGAGGGCCGGGGAGCTGTTTTTT. This rearrangement joins TRBV7-2 to TRBJ2-2; a weak D match, TRBD2 (5 bases). CDR1 is SGHTA, CDR2 FQGNSA, per germline. The CDR3 has 14 amino acids. Trimming removed 3 bases from V and 6 bases from J, with 11 bases in between.

The rearrangement uses TRBV11-3 and TRBJ2-1; 7 bases align to TRBD2. From germline, CDR1 is SGHNT and CDR2 YENEEA. The CDR3 is 16 residues long. V trimming: 2 bases; J trimming: 4 bases; junction bases outside the gene matches: 8. The CDR3 region is CASSLLVWGGYNEQFF. CDR3 bases: TGTGCCAGCAGCTTACTTGTTTGGGGGGGGTACAATGAGCAGTTCTTC.

In DNA, the CDR3 is TGCGCCAGCAGCCAGGAGACCGGGACAGGGGTGGAAGGACCCCAGCATTTT. Its translation: CASSQETGTGVEGPQHF. The chain recombines TRBV4-1 with TRBJ1-5; 10 bases align to TRBD1. The V and J ends lost 3 bases and 10 bases, in that order; junction bases with no gene match: 15. CDR3 length: 17 amino acids. Per the germline V gene, CDR1 is MGHRA and CDR2 is YSYEKL.

This chain uses TRBV18 with TRBJ1-5, with D possibly TRBD1 on 6 matching bases. CDR3 size: 19 residues. CDR1 and CDR2 (germline): KGHSH, LQKENI. Trimming removed 3 bases from V and 0 bases from J, with 21 bases in between. The CDR3 is CASSPYTGSIPYSNQPQHF. DNA of the CDR3: TGTGCCAGCTCACCCTATACAGGGTCTATCCCTTATAGCAATCAGCCCCAGCATTTT.